A single sample gave rise to the 23 T cell receptor beta chains below, sequenced in a study of CD8+CD57+ T cells in acquired aplastic anemia. The study profiled TCR beta VDJ and CDR3 using genomic DNA as template. TCRdb re-called the reads through MiXCR, storing one row per CDR3 protein. The sample consists of under 250,000 distinct CDR3 sequences, 34% of them appearing once. Sequenced material: sorted CD4+, CD8+, or CD8+CD57+ T cells (not recorded which) from PBMCs. The receptors shown here come from a human donor in good health, serving as a control.

This clonotype has at least ten counts. The chain recombines TRBV2 with TRBJ1-3; D gene uncertain. From germline, CDR1 is SNHLY and CDR2 FYNNEI. The length of the CDR3 is 14 residues. The V gene lost 4 bases and the J gene lost 4 bases, with 11 bases spanning the gap. CDR3: CASSGTISGNTIYF. The CDR3 bases are TGTGCCAGCAGTGGGACGATATCCGGAAACACCATATATTTT.

The genes are TRBV5-6 and TRBJ1-5, with 10 bases lining up with TRBD1. Unmatched junction bases numbered 8, after V lost 4 bases and J lost 7 bases. The CDR3 consists of 15 residues. CDR1 is SGHDT, CDR2 YYEEEE, per germline. This CDR3 reads CASSLWTGGRQPQHF. CDR3 nucleotides: TGTGCCAGCAGCCTTTGGACAGGGGGGAGGCAGCCCCAGCATTTT.

This clonotype showed up just a few times. The rearrangement links TRBV6-5 to TRBJ2-1; 15 nucleotides align to TRBD2. V gave up 10 bases and J gave up 8 bases; unmatched junction bases: 6. This CDR3 is built from 14 residues. From germline, CDR1 is MNHEY and CDR2 SVGAGI. The DNA of the CDR3 is TGTGCCACCAGGACTAGCGGGGGGGTAGATGAGCAGTTCTTC. The encoded protein is CATRTSGGVDEQFF.

This clonotype occurred many times. CDR3 in DNA: TGTGCCAGTAGTATGGGACTCAGAAGCACAGATACGCAGTATTTT. Protein sequence: CASSMGLRSTDTQYF. The J gene is TRBJ2-3, the V gene TRBV19; D is possibly TRBD2 (6 bases). The germline V gene has CDR1 LNHDA and CDR2 SQIVND (reference sequence). Between the trimmed V and J ends, which lost 3 bases and 0 bases, there was a span of 10 bases. The CDR3 runs 15 residues.

This clonotype was counted a single time. V usage is TRBV15 and J usage is TRBJ2-1; D ambiguous. This CDR3 contains 9 residues. Germline V gene data show CDR1 as LNHNV and CDR2 as YYDKDF (reference sequence). Trimming took off 1 base at V and 14 bases at J, with 3 bases between the two ends. The CDR3 here is CATSRGKFF. The DNA of the CDR3 is TGTGCCACCAGCAGAGGGAAGTTCTTC.

This clonotype was counted at least ten times. The rearrangement joins TRBV19 to TRBJ1-2; D is possibly TRBD1 (6 bases). CDR3 length: 13 amino acids. Germline CDR1 LNHDA, CDR2 SQIVND (reference sequence). Trimming shortened V by 3 bases and J by 4 bases, and 9 bases separated the two germline ends. CDR3 bases: TGTGCCAGTAGTATGGGACAATTCTATGGCTACACCTTC. Translated: CASSMGQFYGYTF. Combining the CDR3 with reference TRBV19 and TRBJ1-2 gives the whole variable domain DGGITQSPKYLFRKEGQNVTLSCEQNLNHDAMYWYRQDPGQGLRLIYYSQIVNDFQKGDIAEGYSVSREKKESFPLTVTSAQKNPTAFYLCASSMGQFYGYTFGSGTRLTVV.

This clonotype was counted at least ten times. The chain is built from TRBV10-1 and TRBJ2-3; the match to TRBD2 covers 12 bases. Germline V lookup: CDR1 WNHNN, CDR2 SYGVQD (reference sequence). Losses at the gene ends were 2 bases for V and 2 bases for J; bases not matched to a gene: 2. The CDR3 is 16 amino acids. The CDR3 loop reads CASSEGLAGNTDTQYF. DNA of the CDR3: TGCGCCAGCAGTGAGGGACTAGCGGGGAACACAGATACGCAGTATTTT.

Points on this clonotype: A read error is possible here, since a much larger clone lies one base away. The chain joins TRBV5-4 to TRBJ1-6; TRBD1 matches 9 bases. CDR1 is SGHNT, CDR2 YYREEE, per germline (reference sequence). The CDR3 consists of 18 residues. With 1 base clipped from V and 5 bases from J, the junction kept 10 bases outside the gene matches. CDR3 sequence: CASSLLFLTGGHNSPLHF. The CDR3 DNA follows: TGTGCCAGCAGCTTGCTCTTCTTGACAGGGGGGCATAATTCACCCCTCCACTTT.

This clonotype was seen a single time. The chain has TRBV2 and TRBJ2-7; TRBD1 matches 7 bases. Losses at the gene ends were 6 bases for V and 3 bases for J; bases not matched to a gene: 5. Germline CDR1 SNHLY, CDR2 FYNNEI. There are 13 residues in the CDR3. This CDR3 reads CASSVGQDYEQYF. CDR3 bases: TGTGCCAGCAGCGTTGGACAGGACTACGAGCAGTACTTC.

The DNA of the CDR3 is TGTGCCAGCAGCTTTTCAGGATACTCTGGAAACACCATATATTTT. Translating gives CASSFSGYSGNTIYF. The rearrangement links TRBV7-9 to TRBJ1-3; D uncertain. The CDR3 covers 15 residues. V lost 3 bases and J lost 0, with 9 bases in between. The V gene's germline CDR1 is SEHNR and CDR2 FQNEAQ (reference sequence).

J is TRBJ2-6 and V is TRBV19; D might be TRBD2 (5 bases). V was pared by 7 bases and J by 3 bases, with 7 bases between. The V gene's germline CDR1 is LNHDA and CDR2 SQIVND (reference sequence). CDR3 size: 13 residues. DNA of the CDR3: TGTGCCAGTATGGGGAGTGGGGCCAACGTCCTGACTTTC. Its translation: CASMGSGANVLTF.

This clonotype was seen repeatedly, ten times or more. The chain employs TRBV19 and TRBJ2-5, with D hard to call. V lost 8 bases, J lost 4 bases, and 5 bases lay in between. Per germline, CDR1 LNHDA and CDR2 SQIVND (reference sequence). This CDR3 spans 10 amino acids. DNA for the CDR3: TGTGCCAGTGGTACAGAGACCCAGTACTTC. Translating gives CASGTETQYF. The whole variable domain, remainder taken from reference TRBV19 and TRBJ2-5, is DGGITQSPKYLFRKEGQNVTLSCEQNLNHDAMYWYRQDPGQGLRLIYYSQIVNDFQKGDIAEGYSVSREKKESFPLTVTSAQKNPTAFYLCASGTETQYFGPGTRLLVL.

The chain combines TRBV15 with TRBJ2-7; possible D gene TRBD1, 6 bases. The CDR3 extends over 16 amino acids. Trimming pared 3 bases from V and 2 bases from J, leaving 17 bases between. Per the germline V gene, CDR1 is LNHNV and CDR2 is YYDKDF (reference sequence). CDR3 coding DNA: TGTGCCACCAGCAGGGCTCCGGGACAAGCTACCTACGAGCAGTACTTC. It translates to CATSRAPGQATYEQYF.

V gene TRBV7-9 combines with J gene TRBJ1-2; D is unclear. This CDR3 region has 13 residues. The germline V and J ends were trimmed by 5 bases and 5 bases, with 12 bases remaining between them. Germline values: CDR1 SEHNR, CDR2 FQNEAQ (reference sequence). The CDR3 loop is CASSPKLAYGYTF. CDR3 bases: TGTGCCAGCAGCCCCAAACTGGCATATGGCTACACCTTC.

The chain uses TRBV7-6 and TRBJ2-7; 8 bases line up with TRBD1. Germline V CDR1 and CDR2: SGHVS, FNYEAQ. The CDR3 sequence is 15 residues long. V dropped 8 bases and J dropped 6; count of bases not matched to a gene: 15. The CDR3 DNA sequence: TGTGCCAGCGCGTATCGGGGTAGGACAGGGCCCGAGCAGTACTTC. It codes for CASAYRGRTGPEQYF.

About this clonotype: One base away lies a much larger clone, so this may be a sequencing read error. CDR3 in amino acids: CASGLEASAAQYF. DNA for the CDR3: TGTGCCAGCGGCTTAGAAGCTAGCGCGGCCCAGTACTTC. The chain combines TRBV7-2 with TRBJ2-5, with TRBD2 as a possible D gene (6 bases). The CDR3 is made up of 13 amino acids. From germline, CDR1 is SGHTA and CDR2 FQGNSA.

This clonotype has just a few counts. The chain couples TRBV3-1 to TRBJ2-5, with 9 bases lining up with TRBD2. Trimming removed 5 bases from V and 1 base from J; junction bases left unmatched: 11. Germline-derived CDR1 and CDR2 are LGHDT and YNNKEL (reference sequence). The CDR3 contains 17 residues. CDR3 protein: CASSYPPSLAGQETQYF. The DNA for the CDR3 is TGTGCCAGCAGCTACCCGCCCTCACTAGCGGGCCAAGAGACCCAGTACTTC.

The rearrangement joins TRBV7-2 to TRBJ1-4; D might be TRBD1 (6 bases). The CDR3 length is 15 residues. Between the trimmed V and J ends, which lost 0 bases and 4 bases, there was a span of 9 bases. The germline V gene has CDR1 SGHTA and CDR2 FQGNSA. CDR3 DNA: TGTGCCAGCAGCTTAGCCGACAGGTATAATGAAAAACTGTTTTTT. Translating it yields CASSLADRYNEKLFF. Looking up the rest from reference TRBV7-2 and TRBJ1-4 gives the full variable domain: GAGVSQSPSNKVTEKGKDVELRCDPISGHTALYWYRQSLGQGLEFLIYFQGNSAPDKSGLPSDRFSAERTGGSVSTLTIQRTQQEDSAVYLCASSLADRYNEKLFFGSGTQLSVL.

The table lists this clonotype with many counts. The chain combines TRBV11-1 with TRBJ2-1, with 8 nucleotides matching TRBD1. The CDR3 loop spans 14 amino acids. The J segment lost 6 bases and the V segment lost 5 bases, leaving 6 bases of the junction unmatched. Germline V gene data show CDR1 as SGHAT and CDR2 as FQDESV (reference sequence). DNA for the CDR3: TGTGCCAGCAGCCCACTAGGACAGGGCAATGAGCAGTTCTTC. The encoded protein is CASSPLGQGNEQFF.

The chain employs TRBV29-1 and TRBJ2-2, with 10 bases lining up with TRBD2. CDR3 size: 15 residues. Germline lookup yields CDR1 SQVTM and CDR2 ANQGSEA. V gave up 3 bases and J gave up 3 bases; unmatched junction bases: 4. Here the CDR3 reads CSVEVAGGDTGELFF. The CDR3 DNA sequence: TGCAGCGTTGAGGTAGCGGGGGGAGACACCGGGGAGCTGTTTTTT.

This clonotype was seen more than once but under ten times. The chain links TRBV6-2 or TRBV6-3 to TRBJ1-2; maybe TRBD1 (5 bases). V was shortened by 0 bases and J by 5 bases, with 22 bases between the two germline ends. The CDR3 has 18 residues. Germline V gene sequence: CDR1 MNHEY, CDR2 SVGEGT. CDR3 coding DNA: TGTGCCAGCAGTTACTCAGCGGTAACAACAGGTTATGGATATGGCTACACCTTC. Its translation: CASSYSAVTTGYGYGYTF.

This chain joins TRBV10-3 and TRBJ1-2, with a possible D match to TRBD1 (5 bases). V was trimmed by 2 bases and J by 8 bases, leaving 9 bases between them. The CDR3 has 12 residues. The germline V gene encodes CDR1 ENHRY and CDR2 SYGVKD. CDR3 bases: TGTGCCATCAGTGAGGAAGGGGACGGCTACACCTTC. As protein: CAISEEGDGYTF.

The chain recombines TRBV29-1 with TRBJ1-2, with 10 bases identical to TRBD1. The CDR3 length is 14 residues. Germline assignment: CDR1 SQVTM and CDR2 ANQGSEA. The V and J ends lost 6 bases and 2 bases, in that order; junction bases with no gene match: 6. The CDR3 coding sequence is TGCAGCGTCGTGGGACAGGGGTCGAACTATGGCTACACCTTC. This codes for CSVVGQGSNYGYTF.